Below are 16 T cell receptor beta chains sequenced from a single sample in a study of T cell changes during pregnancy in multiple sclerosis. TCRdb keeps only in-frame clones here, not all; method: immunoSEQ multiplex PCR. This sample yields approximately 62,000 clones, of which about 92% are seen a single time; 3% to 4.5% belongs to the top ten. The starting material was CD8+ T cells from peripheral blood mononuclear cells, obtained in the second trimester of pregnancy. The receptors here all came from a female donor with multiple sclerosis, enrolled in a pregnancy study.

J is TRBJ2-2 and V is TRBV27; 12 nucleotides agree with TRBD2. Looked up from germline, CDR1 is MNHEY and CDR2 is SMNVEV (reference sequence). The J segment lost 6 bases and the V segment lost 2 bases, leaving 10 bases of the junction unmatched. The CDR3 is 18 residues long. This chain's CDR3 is CASSLGLAGFKVSGELFF. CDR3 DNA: TGTGCCAGCAGTTTAGGACTAGCGGGATTCAAGGTTTCCGGGGAGCTGTTTTTT.

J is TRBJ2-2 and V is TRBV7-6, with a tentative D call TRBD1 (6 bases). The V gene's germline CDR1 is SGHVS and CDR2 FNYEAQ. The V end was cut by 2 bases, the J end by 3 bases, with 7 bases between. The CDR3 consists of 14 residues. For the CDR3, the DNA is TGTGCCAGCAGCTTACAGGGGTACACCGGGGAGCTGTTTTTT. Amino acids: CASSLQGYTGELFF. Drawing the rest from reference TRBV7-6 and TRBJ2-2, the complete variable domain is GAGVSQSPRYKVTKRGQDVALRCDPISGHVSLYWYRQALGQGPEFLTYFNYEAQQDKSGLPNDRFSAERPEGSISTLTIQRTEQRDSAMYRCASSLQGYTGELFFGEGSRLTVL.

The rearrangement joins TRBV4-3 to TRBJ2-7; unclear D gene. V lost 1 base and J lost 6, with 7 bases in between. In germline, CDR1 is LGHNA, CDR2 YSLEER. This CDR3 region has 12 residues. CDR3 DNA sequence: TGCGCCAGCAGCCAAGTCCCAGGCGAGCAGTACTTC. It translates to CASSQVPGEQYF.

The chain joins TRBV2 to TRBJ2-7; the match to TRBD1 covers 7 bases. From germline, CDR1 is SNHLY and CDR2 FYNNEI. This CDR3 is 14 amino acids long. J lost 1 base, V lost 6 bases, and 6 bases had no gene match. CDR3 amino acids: CASRTGSGSYEQYF. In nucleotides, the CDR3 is TGTGCCAGCAGGACAGGGTCTGGTTCCTACGAGCAGTACTTC.

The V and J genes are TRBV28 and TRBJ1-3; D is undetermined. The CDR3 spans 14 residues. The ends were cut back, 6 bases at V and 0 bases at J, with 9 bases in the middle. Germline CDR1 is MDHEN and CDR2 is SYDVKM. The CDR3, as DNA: TGTGCCAGCAGCCGACTTGGCTCTGGAAACACCATATATTTT. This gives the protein CASSRLGSGNTIYF.

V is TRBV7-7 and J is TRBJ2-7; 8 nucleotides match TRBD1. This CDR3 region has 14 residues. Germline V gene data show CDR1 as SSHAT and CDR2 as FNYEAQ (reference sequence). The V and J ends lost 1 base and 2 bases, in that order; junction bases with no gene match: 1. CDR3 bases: TGTGCCAGCAGCTTAGGGACAGGGACCTACGAGCAGTACTTC. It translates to CASSLGTGTYEQYF.

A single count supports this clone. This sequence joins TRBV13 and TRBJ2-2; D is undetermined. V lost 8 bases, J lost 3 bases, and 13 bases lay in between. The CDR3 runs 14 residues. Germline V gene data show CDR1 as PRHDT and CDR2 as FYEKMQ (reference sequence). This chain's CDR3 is CASRSGGDTGELFF. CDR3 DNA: TGTGCCAGCCGGAGTGGCGGAGACACCGGGGAGCTGTTTTTT.

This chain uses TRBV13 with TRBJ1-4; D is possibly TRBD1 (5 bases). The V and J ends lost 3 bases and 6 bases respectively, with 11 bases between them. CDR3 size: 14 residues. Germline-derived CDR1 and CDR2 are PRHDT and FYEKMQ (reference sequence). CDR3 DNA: TGTGCCAGCAGCTTTAGGGGCCGAGATGAAAAACTGTTTTTT. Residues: CASSFRGRDEKLFF.

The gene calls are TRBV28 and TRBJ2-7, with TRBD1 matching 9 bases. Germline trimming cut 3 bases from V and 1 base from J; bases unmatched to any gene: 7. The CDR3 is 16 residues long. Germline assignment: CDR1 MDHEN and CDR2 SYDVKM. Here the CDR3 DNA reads TGTGCCAGCAGTTTCCCGGGACAGGGAGTTTCCTACGAGCAGTACTTC. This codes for CASSFPGQGVSYEQYF.

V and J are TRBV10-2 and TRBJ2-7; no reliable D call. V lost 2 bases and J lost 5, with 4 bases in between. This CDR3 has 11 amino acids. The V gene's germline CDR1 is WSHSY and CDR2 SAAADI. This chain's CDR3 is CASSEGNEQYF. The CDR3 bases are TGCGCCAGCAGTGAGGGCAACGAGCAGTACTTC.

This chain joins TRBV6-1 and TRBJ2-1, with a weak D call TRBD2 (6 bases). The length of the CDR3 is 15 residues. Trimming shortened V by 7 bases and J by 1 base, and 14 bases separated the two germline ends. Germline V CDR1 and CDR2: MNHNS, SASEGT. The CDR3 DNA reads TGTGCCAGCACTTGGCGGGGTCGATCCTACAATGAGCAGTTCTTC. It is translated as CASTWRGRSYNEQFF.

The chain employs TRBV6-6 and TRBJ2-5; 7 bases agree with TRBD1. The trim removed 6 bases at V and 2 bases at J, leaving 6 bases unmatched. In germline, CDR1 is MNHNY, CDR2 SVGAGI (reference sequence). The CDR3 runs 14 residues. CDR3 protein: CASSPRTGQETQYF. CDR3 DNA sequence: TGTGCCAGCAGCCCCCGGACAGGTCAAGAGACCCAGTACTTC.

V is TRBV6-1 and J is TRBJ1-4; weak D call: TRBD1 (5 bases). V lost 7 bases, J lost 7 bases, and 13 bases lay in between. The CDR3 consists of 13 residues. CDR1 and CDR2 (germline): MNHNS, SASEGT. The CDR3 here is CASNPGEVEKLFF. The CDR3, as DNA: TGTGCCAGCAACCCGGGGGAGGTTGAAAAACTGTTTTTT.

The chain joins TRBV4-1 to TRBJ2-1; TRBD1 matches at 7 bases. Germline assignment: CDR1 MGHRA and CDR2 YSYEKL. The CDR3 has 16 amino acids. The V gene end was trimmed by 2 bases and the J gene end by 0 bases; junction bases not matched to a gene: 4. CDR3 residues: CASSQRDSGSYNEQFF. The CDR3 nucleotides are TGCGCCAGCAGCCAACGGGACAGCGGCTCCTACAATGAGCAGTTCTTC.

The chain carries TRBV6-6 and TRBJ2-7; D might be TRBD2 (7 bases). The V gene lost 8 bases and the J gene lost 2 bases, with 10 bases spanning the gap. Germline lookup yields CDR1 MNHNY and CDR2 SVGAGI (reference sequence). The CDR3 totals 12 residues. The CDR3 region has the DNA TGTGCCAGCCAAGGGGGGGCCTACGAGCAGTACTTC. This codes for CASQGGAYEQYF.

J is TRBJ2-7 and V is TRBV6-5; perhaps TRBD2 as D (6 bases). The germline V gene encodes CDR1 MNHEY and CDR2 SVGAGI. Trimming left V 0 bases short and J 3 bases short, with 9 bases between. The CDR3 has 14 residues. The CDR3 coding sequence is TGTGCCAGCAGTTACTCACAGGACTACTACGAGCAGTACTTC. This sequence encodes CASSYSQDYYEQYF.